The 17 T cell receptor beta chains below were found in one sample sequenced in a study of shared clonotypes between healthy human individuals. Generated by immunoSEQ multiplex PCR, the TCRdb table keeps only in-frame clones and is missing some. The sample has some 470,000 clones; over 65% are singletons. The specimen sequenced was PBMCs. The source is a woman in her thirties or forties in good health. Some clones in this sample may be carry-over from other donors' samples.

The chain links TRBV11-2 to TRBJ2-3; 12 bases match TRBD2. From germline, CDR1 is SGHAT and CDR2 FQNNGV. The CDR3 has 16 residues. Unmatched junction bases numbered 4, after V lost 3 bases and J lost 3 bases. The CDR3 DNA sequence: TGTGCCAGCAGCTTTTCGACTAGCGGGAGAACAGATACGCAGTATTTT. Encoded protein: CASSFSTSGRTDTQYF.

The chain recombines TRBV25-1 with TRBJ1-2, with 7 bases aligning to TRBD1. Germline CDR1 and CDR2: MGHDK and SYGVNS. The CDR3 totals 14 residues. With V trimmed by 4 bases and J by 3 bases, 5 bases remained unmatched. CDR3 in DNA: TGTGCCAGCAGTGGGACAGGAAACGACTATGGCTACACCTTC. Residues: CASSGTGNDYGYTF.

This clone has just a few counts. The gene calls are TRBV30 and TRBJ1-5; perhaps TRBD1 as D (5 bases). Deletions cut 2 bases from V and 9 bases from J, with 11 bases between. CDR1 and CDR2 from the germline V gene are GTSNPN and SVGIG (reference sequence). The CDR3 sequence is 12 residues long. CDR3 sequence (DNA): TGTGCCTGGAGTATTGGGGCTCCGCCCCAGCATTTT. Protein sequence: CAWSIGAPPQHF.

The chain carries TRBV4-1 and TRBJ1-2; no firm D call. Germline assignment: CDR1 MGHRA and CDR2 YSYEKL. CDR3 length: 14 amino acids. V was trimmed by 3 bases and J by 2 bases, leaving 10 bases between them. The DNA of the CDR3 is TGCGCCAGCAGCCACAAGACGGAAAACTATGGCTACACCTTC. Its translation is CASSHKTENYGYTF.

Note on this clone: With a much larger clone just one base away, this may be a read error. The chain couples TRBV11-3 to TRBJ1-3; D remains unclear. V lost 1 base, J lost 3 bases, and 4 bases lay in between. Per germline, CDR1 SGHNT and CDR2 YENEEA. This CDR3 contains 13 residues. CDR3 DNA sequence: TGTGCCAGCAGCTTAGGGAGTGGAAACACCATATATTTT. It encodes CASSLGSGNTIYF. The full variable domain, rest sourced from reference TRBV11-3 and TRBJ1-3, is EAGVVQSPRYKIIEKKQPVAFWCNPISGHNTLYWYLQNLGQGPELLIRYENEEAVDDSQLPKDRFSAERLKGVDSTLKIQPAELGDSAVYLCASSLGSGNTIYFGEGSWLTVV.

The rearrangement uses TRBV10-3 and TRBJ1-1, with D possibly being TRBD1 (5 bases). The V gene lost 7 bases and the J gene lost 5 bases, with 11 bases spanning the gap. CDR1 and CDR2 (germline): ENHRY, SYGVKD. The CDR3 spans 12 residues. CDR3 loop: CAIKREGTEAFF. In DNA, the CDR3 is TGTGCCATCAAGAGGGAGGGGACTGAAGCTTTCTTT.

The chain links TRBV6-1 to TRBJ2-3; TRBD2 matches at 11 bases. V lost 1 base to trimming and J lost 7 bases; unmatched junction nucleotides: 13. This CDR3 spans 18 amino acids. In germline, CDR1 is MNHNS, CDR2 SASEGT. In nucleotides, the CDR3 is TGTGCCAGCAGTGAAGGCCAAAATCGGCTAGCGGGGGGCAATACGCAGTATTTT. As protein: CASSEGQNRLAGGNTQYF.

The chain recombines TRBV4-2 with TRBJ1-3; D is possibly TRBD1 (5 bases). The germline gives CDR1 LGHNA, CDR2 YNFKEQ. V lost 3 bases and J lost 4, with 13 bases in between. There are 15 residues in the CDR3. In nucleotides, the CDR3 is TGTGCCAGCAGCCAGGCCAGGGACGTCGGAAACACCATATATTTT. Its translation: CASSQARDVGNTIYF.

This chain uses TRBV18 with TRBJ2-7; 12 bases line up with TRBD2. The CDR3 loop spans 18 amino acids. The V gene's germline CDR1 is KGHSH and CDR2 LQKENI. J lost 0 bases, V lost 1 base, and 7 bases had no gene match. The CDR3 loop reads CASSPRGLAGGNSYEQYF. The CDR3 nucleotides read TGTGCCAGCTCACCACGTGGGCTAGCGGGAGGGAACTCCTACGAGCAGTACTTC.

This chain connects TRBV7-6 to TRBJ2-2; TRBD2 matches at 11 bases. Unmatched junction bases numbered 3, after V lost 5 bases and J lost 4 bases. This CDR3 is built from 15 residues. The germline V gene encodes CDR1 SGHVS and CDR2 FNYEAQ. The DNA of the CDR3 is TGTGCCAGCAGCCATGGACTAGCGGGCACCGGGGAGCTGTTTTTT. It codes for CASSHGLAGTGELFF.

CDR3 bases: TGCGCCAGCAGTTACACCGGGACATGGTCCGGCACTGAAGCTTTCTTT. Translated: CASSYTGTWSGTEAFF. The gene calls are TRBV5-1 and TRBJ1-1; maybe TRBD1 (6 bases). The CDR3 extends over 16 amino acids. V was pared by 5 bases and J by 4 bases, with 21 bases between. Germline CDR1 and CDR2: SGHRS and YFSETQ. Based on the CDR3 plus reference TRBV5-1 and TRBJ1-1, the full variable domain is KAGVTQTPRYLIKTRGQQVTLSCSPISGHRSVSWYQQTPGQGLQFLFEYFSETQRNKGNFPGRFSGRQFSNSRSEMNVSTLELGDSALYLCASSYTGTWSGTEAFFGQGTRLTVV.

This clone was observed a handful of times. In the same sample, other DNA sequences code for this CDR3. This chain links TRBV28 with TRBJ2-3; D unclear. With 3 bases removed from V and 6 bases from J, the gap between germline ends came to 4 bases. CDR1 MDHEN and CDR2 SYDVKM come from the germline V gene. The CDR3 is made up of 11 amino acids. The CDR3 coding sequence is TGTGCCAGCAGTTTGTTGGATACGCAGTATTTT. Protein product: CASSLLDTQYF.

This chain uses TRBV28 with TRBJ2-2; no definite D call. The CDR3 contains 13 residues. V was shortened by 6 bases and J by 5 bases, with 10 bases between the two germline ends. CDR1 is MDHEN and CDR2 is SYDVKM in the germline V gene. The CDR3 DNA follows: TGTGCCAGCAGACCGACCGGGACCGGGGAGCTGTTTTTT. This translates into CASRPTGTGELFF.

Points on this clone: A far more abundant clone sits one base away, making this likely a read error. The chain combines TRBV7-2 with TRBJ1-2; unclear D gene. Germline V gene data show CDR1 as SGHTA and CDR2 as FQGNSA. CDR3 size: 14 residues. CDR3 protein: CANSLAAIGYGYTF. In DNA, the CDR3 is TGTGCCAACAGCTTAGCTGCTATCGGCTATGGCTACACCTTC.

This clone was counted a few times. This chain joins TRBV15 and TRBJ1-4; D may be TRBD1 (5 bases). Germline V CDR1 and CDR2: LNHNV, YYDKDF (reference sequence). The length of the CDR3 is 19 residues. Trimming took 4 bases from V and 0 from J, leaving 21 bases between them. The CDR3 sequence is CATSTDLGPPGATNEKLFF. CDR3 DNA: TGTGCCACCAGCACTGATCTGGGGCCCCCCGGAGCAACTAATGAAAAACTGTTTTTT.

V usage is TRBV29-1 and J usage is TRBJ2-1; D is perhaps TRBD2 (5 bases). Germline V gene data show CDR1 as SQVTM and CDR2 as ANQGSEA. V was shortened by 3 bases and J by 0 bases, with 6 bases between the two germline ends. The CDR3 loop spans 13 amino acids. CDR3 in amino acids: CSVDGGSYNEQFF. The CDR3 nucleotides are TGCAGCGTTGATGGAGGCTCCTACAATGAGCAGTTCTTC.

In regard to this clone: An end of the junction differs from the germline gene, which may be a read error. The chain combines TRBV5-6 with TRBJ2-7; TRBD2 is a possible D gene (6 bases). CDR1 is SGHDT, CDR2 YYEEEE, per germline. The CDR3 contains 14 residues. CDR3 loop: CASTLGRNFYEQYF. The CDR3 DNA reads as TGTGCCAGCACCTTGGGGAGGAACTTCTACGAGCAGTACTTC.